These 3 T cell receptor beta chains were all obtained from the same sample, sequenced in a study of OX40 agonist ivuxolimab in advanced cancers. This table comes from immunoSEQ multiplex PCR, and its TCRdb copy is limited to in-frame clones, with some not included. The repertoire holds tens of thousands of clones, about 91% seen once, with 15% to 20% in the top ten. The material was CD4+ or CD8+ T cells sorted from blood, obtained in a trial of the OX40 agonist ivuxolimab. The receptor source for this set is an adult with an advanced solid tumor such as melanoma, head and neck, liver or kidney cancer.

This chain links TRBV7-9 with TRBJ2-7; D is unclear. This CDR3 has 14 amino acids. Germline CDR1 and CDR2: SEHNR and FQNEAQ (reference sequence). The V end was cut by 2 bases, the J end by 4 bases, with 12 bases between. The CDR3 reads CASSLSGRYYEQYF. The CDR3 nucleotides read TGTGCCAGCAGCTTATCTGGGCGGTATTACGAGCAGTACTTC.

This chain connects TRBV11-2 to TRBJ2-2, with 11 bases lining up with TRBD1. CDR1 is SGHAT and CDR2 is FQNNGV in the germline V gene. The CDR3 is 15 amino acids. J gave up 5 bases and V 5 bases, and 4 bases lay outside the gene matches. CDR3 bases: TGTGCCAGCAGCCGCGGGACAGGGGGTACCGGGGAGCTGTTTTTT. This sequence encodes CASSRGTGGTGELFF. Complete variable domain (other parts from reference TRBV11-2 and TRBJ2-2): EAGVAQSPRYKIIEKRQSVAFWCNPISGHATLYWYQQILGQGPKLLIQFQNNGVVDDSQLPKDRFSAERLKGVDSTLKIQPAKLEDSAVYLCASSRGTGGTGELFFGEGSRLTVL.

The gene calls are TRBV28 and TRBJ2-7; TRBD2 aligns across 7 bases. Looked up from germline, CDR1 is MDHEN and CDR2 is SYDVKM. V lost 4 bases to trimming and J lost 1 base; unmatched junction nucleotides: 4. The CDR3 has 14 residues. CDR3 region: CASSSRGESYEQYF. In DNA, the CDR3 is TGTGCCAGCAGTTCACGGGGGGAATCCTACGAGCAGTACTTC.